The T cell receptor (beta chain) under discussion was sequenced for a study of T cells in Graves' hyperthyroidism and ophthalmopathy. Germline loops: CDR1 SGDLS, CDR2 YYNGEE. The CDR3 is made up of 14 amino acids. V dropped 4 bases and J dropped 5; count of bases not matched to a gene: 8. TCR beta CDR3 regions were amplified from RNA transcripts. A first-round RT-PCR of the TCR CDR3 used the HTBI primer set. TCRdb re-analysed the multiplex PCR reads in MiXCR, keeping a single row per CDR3 protein. The sample yields around 600,000 distinct CDR3 sequences, about 16% seen once. The genes are TRBV9 and TRBJ1-1, with TRBD1 matching over 7 bases. The sample taken for sequencing was blood. The receptor comes from a woman aged 40 to 50 with Graves' ophthalmopathy. This CDR3 is CASSIRDSLTEAFF. CDR3 sequence (DNA): TGTGCCAGCAGCATCCGGGACAGCCTGACTGAAGCTTTCTTT.